This T cell receptor (beta chain) came from a study of T cells after posttransplantation cyclophosphamide. General study findings and limits: Skin or GI-infiltrating T cells shared few TRB sequences with blood. Later post-transplant blood repertoires were often dominated by donor CD8+ memory clones. Recipient CMV seropositivity and CMV reactivation strongly tracked TRB clonality.

Sequencing was performed with immunoSEQ multiplex PCR; in TCRdb, only in-frame clones are kept and a portion is missing. The table includes some 47,000 clones, approximately 86% detected once. Regarding this clone: Antigen unknown.

The specimen was PBMCs. The source is a man aged 30 to 45 with a blood cancer, CMV-positive, and with a related stem cell donor.

The DNA for the CDR3 is TGTGCCAGCAGCTCCTACCAAGAGACCCAGTACTTC. It encodes CASSSYQETQYF. The rearrangement uses TRBV7-2 and TRBJ2-5, with D unresolved. CDR3 length: 12 residues. Germline loops: CDR1 SGHTA, CDR2 FQGNSA. With 4 bases removed from V and 0 bases from J, the gap between germline ends came to 3 bases.